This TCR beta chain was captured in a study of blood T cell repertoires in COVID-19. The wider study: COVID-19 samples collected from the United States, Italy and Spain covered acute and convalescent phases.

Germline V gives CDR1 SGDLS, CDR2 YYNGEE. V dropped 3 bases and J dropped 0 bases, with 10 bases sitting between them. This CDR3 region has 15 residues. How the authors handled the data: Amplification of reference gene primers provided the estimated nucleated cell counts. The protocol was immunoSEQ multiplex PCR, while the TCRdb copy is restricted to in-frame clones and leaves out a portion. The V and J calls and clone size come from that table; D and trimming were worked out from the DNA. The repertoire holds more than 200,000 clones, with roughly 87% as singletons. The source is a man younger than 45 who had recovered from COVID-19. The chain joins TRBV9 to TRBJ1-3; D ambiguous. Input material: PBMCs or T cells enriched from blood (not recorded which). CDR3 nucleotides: TGTGCCAGCAGCGGTGGGCCAGACTCTGGAAACACCATATATTTT. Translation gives CASSGGPDSGNTIYF.